The clone carrying this T cell receptor beta chain showed up many times. Its matching antigen is unknown. Donor samples were obtained from healthy Caucasian individuals from Russia, aged 6 to 90. The sample comes from a study of blood T cells in healthy people across ages. General observations from the study: Underestimates were what the diversity estimates from one million T cells were considered to be. Long-lived donors carried more naive CD4+ cells and greater diversity than aged donors.

Combining a sample-barcoded 5' primer with a J-beta primer mix, a second PCR ran for 7 to 11 cycles. Using its own MiXCR run on the 5' RACE reads, TCRdb lists one record per CDR3 protein. The sample contains approximately 700,000 distinct CDR3 sequences, around 32% of which appear only once. Germline V gene sequence: CDR1 DFQATT, CDR2 SNEGSKA (reference sequence). J was trimmed by 4 bases and V by 4 bases; bases with no gene match: 8. This CDR3 is 14 amino acids long. The V call is TRBV20-1, the J call TRBJ1-1; TRBD1 matches at 8 bases. The TCR was taken from a woman at least 80 years old in good health. Sequenced input: blood. The CDR3 protein is CSAKRTGGGTEAFF. CDR3 nucleotide sequence: TGCAGTGCTAAACGTACAGGGGGAGGCACTGAAGCTTTCTTT.